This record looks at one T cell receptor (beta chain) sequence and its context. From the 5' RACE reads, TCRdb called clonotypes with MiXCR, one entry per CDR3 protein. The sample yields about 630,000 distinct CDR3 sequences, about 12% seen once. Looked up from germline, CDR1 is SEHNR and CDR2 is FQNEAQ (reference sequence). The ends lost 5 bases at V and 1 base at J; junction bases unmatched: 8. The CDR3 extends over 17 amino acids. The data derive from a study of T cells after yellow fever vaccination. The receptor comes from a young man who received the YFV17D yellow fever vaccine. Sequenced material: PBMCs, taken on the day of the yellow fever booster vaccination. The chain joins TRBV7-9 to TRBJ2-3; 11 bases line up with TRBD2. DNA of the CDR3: TGTGCCAGCAGCCCACTAGCGGGAGTCGCCCGCACAGATACGCAGTATTTT. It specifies CASSPLAGVARTDTQYF.